This TCR beta chain was recovered during a study of spatial heterogeneity in lung cancer. The wider study: The average appearance count of each unique TCR and UMI combination in raw reads was more than ten.

The study tagged each TCR cDNA molecule with a unique molecular identifier. TCRdb passed the 5' RACE reads through MiXCR, listing each CDR3 protein once. The table has some 85,000 distinct CDR3 sequences, more than 15% seen once. CDR3 length: 12 residues. V was pared by 6 bases and J by 11 bases, with 19 bases between. Per the germline V gene, CDR1 is SQVTM and CDR2 is ANQGSEA. The time point denotes: sample taken at primary tumor resection. No cells were sorted before sequencing. The whole RNA sequenced was extracted from tumor, nontumor lung or frozen PBMC. Samples were donated by 72 untreated early-stage non-small cell lung cancer patients. Study outcomes and limitations: There were more appearances of ubiquitous expanded tumor TCRs in blood at resection than at follow-up.

This clonotype was counted between two and nine times. Its antigen is not identified. This chain joins TRBV29-1 and TRBJ2-5; D remains ambiguous. Sequencing used PBMCs, obtained at surgery. This receptor was obtained from a male donor with early-stage non-small cell lung cancer. The CDR3 nucleotides are TGCAGCGTCCCCCTTTTCCCCTTAATTCAGTACTTC. Translated: CSVPLFPLIQYF.